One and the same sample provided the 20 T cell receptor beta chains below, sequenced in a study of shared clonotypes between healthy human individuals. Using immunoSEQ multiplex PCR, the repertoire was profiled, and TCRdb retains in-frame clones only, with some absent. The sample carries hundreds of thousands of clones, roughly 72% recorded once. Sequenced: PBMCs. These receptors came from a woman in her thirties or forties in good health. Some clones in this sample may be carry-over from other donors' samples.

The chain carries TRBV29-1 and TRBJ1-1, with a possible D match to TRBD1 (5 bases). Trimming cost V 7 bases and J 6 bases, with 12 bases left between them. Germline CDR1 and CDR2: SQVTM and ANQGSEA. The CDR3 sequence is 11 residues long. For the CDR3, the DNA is TGCAGCGGCCAGGGTACGGCTGAAGCTTTCTTT. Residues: CSGQGTAEAFF.

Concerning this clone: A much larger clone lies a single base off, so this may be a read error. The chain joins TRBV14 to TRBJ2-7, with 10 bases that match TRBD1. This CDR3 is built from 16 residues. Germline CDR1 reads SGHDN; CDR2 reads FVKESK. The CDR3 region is CASSSLLGTGALERYF. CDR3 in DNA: TGTGCCAGCAGCTCCCTTCTCGGGACAGGGGCCCTCGAGCGGTACTTC.

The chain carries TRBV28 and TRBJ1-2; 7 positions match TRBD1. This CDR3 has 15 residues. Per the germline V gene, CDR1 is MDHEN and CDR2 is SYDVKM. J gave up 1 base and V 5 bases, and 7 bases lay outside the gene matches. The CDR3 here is CASSLPGGLNYGYTF. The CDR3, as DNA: TGTGCCAGCAGTCTCCCAGGGGGGCTTAACTATGGCTACACCTTC.

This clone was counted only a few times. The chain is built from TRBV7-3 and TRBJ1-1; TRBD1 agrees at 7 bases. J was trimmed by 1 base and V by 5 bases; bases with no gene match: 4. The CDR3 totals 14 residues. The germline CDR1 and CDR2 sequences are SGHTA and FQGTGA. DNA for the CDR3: TGTGCCAGCAGCCCCCAGGGGGGGAACACTGAAGCTTTCTTT. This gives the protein CASSPQGGNTEAFF.

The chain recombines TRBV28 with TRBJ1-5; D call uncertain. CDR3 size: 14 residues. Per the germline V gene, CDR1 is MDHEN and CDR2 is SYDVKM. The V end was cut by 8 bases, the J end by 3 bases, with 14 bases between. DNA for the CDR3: TGTGCCAGCTCCCTCGCAGGTTTCAATCAGCCCCAGCATTTT. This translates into CASSLAGFNQPQHF.

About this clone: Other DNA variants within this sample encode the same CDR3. In DNA, the CDR3 is TGCGCCAGCAGCTTGGGTGGACAGGGGTACGAGCAGTACTTC. It codes for CASSLGGQGYEQYF. The rearrangement joins TRBV5-1 to TRBJ2-7; 9 nucleotides line up with TRBD1. The CDR3 runs to 14 residues. The germline CDR1 and CDR2 sequences are SGHRS and YFSETQ. J lost 4 bases, V lost 0 bases, and 2 bases had no gene match. Drawing the rest from reference TRBV5-1 and TRBJ2-7, the complete variable domain is KAGVTQTPRYLIKTRGQQVTLSCSPISGHRSVSWYQQTPGQGLQFLFEYFSETQRNKGNFPGRFSGRQFSNSRSEMNVSTLELGDSALYLCASSLGGQGYEQYFGPGTRLTVT.

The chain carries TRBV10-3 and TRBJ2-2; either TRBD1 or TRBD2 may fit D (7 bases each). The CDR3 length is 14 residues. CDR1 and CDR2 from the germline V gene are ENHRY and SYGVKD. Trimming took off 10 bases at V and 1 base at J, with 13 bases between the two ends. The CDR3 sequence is CATAGDRNTGELFF. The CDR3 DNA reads TGTGCCACCGCGGGGGACAGGAACACCGGGGAGCTGTTTTTT.

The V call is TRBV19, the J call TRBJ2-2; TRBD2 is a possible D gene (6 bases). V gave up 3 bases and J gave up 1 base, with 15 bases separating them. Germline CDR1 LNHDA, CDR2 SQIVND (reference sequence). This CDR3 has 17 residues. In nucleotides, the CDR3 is TGTGCCAGTAGTATTTGGCGGGATCTGGGGAACACCGGGGAGCTGTTTTTT. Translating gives CASSIWRDLGNTGELFF.

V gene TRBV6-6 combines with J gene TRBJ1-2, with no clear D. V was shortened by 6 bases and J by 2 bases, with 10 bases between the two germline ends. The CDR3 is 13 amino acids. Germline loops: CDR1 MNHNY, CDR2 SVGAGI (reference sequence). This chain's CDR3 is CASSLDGNYGYTF. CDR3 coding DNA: TGTGCCAGCAGCCTCGACGGGAACTATGGCTACACCTTC.

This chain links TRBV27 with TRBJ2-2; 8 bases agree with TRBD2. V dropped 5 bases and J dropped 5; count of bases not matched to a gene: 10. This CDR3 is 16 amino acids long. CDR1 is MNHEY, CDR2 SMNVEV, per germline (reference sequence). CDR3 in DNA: TGTGCCAGCAGTGATTCCCGGGGGGGTGAGACCGGGGAGCTGTTTTTT. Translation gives CASSDSRGGETGELFF.

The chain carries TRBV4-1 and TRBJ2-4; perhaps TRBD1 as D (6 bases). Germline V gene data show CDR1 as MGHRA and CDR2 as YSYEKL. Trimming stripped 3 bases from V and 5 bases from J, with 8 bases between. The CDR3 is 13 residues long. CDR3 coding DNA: TGCGCCAGCAGCCAGGACAGACAAAACATTCAGTACTTC. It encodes CASSQDRQNIQYF.

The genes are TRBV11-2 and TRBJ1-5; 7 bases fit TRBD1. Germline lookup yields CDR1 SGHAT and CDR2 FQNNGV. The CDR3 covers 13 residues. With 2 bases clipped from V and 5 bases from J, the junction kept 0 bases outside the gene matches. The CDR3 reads CASSLQGDQPQHF. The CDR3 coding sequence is TGTGCCAGCAGCTTACAGGGGGATCAGCCCCAGCATTTT.

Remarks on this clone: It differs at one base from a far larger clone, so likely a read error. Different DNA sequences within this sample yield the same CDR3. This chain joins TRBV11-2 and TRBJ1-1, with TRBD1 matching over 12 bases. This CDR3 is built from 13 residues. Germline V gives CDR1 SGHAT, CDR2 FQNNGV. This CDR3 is CASSPGQGAGAFF. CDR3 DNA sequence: TGTGCCAGCAGCCCGGGACAGGGGGCTGGAGCTTTTTTT.

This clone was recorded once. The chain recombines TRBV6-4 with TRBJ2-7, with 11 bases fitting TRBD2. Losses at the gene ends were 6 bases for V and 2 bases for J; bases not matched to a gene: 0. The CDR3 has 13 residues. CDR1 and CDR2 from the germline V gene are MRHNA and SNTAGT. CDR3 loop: CASRGLAAYEQYF. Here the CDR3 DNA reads TGTGCCAGCAGGGGACTAGCGGCCTACGAGCAGTACTTC.

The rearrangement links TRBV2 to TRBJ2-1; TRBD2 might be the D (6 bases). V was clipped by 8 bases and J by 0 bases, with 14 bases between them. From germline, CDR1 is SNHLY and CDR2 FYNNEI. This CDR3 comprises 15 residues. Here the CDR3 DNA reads TGTGCCAGCCGGCGGGGTCAATACTCCTACAATGAGCAGTTCTTC. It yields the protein CASRRGQYSYNEQFF.

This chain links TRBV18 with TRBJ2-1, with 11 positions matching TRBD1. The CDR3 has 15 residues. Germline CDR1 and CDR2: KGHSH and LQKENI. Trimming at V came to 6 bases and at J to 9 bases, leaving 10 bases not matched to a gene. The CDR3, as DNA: TGTGCCAGCTCGGCGGACAGGGGGCAACTGGGTGAGCAGTTCTTC. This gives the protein CASSADRGQLGEQFF.

The CDR3 loop reads CASSVRTGYEETQYF. The CDR3 nucleotides are TGTGCCAGCAGCGTAAGAACAGGGTACGAAGAGACCCAGTACTTC. The chain recombines TRBV9 with TRBJ2-5, with a weak D call TRBD1 (6 bases). CDR3 length: 15 amino acids. Trimming removed 1 base at V and 3 bases at J, with 13 bases between. CDR1 and CDR2 from the germline V gene are SGDLS and YYNGEE.

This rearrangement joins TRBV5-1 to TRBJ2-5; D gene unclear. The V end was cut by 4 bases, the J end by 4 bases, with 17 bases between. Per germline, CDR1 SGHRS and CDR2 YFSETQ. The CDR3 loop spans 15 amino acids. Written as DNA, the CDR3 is TGCGCCAGCAGCGCAACGGACGGTGTGGGAGAGACCCAGTACTTC. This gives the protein CASSATDGVGETQYF.

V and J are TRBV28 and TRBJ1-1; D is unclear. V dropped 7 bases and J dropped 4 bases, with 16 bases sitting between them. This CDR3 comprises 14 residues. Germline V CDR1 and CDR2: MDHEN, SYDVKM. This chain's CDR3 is CASTLSLVGTEAFF. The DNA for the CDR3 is TGTGCCAGCACCTTATCTCTAGTGGGCACTGAAGCTTTCTTT.

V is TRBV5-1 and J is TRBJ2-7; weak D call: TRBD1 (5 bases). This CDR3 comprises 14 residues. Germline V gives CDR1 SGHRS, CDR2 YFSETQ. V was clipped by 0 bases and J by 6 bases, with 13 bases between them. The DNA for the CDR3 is TGCGCCAGCAGCTTGGGGGGCAGTCACGTCGAGCAGTACTTC. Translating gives CASSLGGSHVEQYF.